The present T cell receptor beta chain was sequenced within a study of blood T cells in healthy people across ages. Healthy Caucasian individuals from Russia aged about 6 to 90 were enrolled as donors. The CDR3 is 14 amino acids. The V gene's germline CDR1 is LNHDA and CDR2 SQIVND (reference sequence). Losses at the gene ends were 8 bases for V and 5 bases for J; bases not matched to a gene: 8. The second PCR ran roughly 7 to 11 cycles with a sample-barcoded 5' primer and J-beta primers. Each CDR3 protein is one row after TCRdb ran MiXCR on the 5' RACE reads. The sample comprises over 700,000 distinct CDR3 sequences, just under 25% of which are singletons, and 9.4% rests with the top ten. Overall study results and limits: Long-lived and aged donors differed, with more naive CD4+ cells and higher diversity in the long-lived.

For this clonotype: What it recognizes is unknown.

These data are also associated with another study on T cells of mothers and their children. This second study notes: Every mother supplied over 8 million TCR beta CDR3 reads and every child a few million. A slight, non-significant increase in overlap was found for related mother-child pairs relative to unrelated pairs.

This TCR derives from a boy younger than 18 in good health. The chain joins TRBV19 to TRBJ1-5; TRBD1 matches 8 bases. Sample: blood. CDR3 amino acids: CASARTGIDQPQHF. CDR3 DNA: TGTGCCAGTGCCCGGACAGGGATCGATCAGCCCCAGCATTTT.